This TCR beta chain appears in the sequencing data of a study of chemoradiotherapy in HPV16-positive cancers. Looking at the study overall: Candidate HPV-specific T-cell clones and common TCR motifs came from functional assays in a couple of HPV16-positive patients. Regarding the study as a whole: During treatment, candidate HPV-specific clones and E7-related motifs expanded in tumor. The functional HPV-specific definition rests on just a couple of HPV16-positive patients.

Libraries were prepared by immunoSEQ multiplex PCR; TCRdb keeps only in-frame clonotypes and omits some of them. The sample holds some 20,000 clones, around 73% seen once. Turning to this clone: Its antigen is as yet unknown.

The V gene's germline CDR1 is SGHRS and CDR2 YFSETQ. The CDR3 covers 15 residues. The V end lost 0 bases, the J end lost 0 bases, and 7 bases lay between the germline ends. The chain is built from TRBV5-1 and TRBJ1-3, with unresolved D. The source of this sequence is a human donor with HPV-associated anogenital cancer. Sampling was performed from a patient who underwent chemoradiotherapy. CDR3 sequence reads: CASSLDEFSGNTIYF. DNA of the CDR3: TGCGCCAGCAGCTTGGATGAGTTCTCTGGAAACACCATATATTTT.